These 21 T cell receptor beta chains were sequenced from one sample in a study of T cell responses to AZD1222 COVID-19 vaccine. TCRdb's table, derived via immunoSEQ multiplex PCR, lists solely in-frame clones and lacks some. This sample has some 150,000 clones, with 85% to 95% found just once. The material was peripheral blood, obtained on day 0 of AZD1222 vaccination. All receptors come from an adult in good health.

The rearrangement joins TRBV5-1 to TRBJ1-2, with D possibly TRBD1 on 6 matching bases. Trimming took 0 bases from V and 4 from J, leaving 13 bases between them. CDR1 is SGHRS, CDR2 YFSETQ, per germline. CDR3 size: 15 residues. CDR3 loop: CASSLAVGDTYGYTF. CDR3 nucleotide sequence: TGCGCCAGCAGCTTGGCGGTGGGGGACACCTATGGCTACACCTTC.

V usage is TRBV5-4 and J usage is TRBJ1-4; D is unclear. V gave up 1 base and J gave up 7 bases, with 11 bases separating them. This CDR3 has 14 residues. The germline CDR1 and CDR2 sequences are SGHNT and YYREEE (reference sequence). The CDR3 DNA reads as TGTGCCAGCAGCTTGCAAGCGGCCGGTGAAAAACTGTTTTTT. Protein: CASSLQAAGEKLFF.

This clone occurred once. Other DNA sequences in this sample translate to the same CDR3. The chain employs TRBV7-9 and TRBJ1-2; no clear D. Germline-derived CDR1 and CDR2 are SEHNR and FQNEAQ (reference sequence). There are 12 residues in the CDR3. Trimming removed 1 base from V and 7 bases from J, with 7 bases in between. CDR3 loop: CASSLGRGGYTF. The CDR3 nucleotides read TGTGCCAGCAGCTTAGGACGGGGTGGCTACACCTTC.

The CDR3 nucleotides read TGTGCCAGCTCACCAGGGGGGGACTATAATTCACCCCTCCACTTT. Protein product: CASSPGGDYNSPLHF. The gene calls are TRBV18 and TRBJ1-6; a possible D gene is TRBD1 (5 bases). The germline gives CDR1 KGHSH, CDR2 LQKENI. This CDR3 comprises 15 residues. Trimming took 2 bases from V and 3 from J, leaving 8 bases between them.

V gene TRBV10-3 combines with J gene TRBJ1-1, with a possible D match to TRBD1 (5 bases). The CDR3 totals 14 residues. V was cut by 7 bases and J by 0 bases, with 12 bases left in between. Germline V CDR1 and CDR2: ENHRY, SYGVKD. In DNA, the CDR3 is TGTGCCATCAAGGGGAGGCAGATGAACACTGAAGCTTTCTTT. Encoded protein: CAIKGRQMNTEAFF.

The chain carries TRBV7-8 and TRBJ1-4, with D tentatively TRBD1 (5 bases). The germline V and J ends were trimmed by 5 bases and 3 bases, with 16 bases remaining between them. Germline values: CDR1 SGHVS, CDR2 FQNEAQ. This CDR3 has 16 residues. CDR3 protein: CASSPREGSPNEKLFF. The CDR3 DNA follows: TGTGCCAGCAGCCCTCGGGAGGGGTCCCCTAATGAAAAACTGTTTTTT.

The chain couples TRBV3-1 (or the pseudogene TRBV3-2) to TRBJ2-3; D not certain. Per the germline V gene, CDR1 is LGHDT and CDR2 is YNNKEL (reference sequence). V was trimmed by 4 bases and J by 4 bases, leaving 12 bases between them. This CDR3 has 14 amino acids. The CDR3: CASSRTEEADTQYF. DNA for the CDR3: TGTGCCAGCAGCCGTACAGAAGAAGCAGATACGCAGTATTTT.

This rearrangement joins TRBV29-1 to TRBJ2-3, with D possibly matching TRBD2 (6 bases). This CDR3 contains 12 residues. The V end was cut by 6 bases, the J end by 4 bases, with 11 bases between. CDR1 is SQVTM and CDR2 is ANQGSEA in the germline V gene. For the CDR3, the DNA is TGCAGCGTATCGGACTACCCAGATACGCAGTATTTT. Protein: CSVSDYPDTQYF.

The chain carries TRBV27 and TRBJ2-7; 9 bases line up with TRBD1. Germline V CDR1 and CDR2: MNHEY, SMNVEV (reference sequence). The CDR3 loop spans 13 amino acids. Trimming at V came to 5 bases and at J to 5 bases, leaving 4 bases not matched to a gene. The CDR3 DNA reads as TGTGCCAGCAGTGCCGGGACAGGGAACGAGCAGTACTTC. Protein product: CASSAGTGNEQYF.

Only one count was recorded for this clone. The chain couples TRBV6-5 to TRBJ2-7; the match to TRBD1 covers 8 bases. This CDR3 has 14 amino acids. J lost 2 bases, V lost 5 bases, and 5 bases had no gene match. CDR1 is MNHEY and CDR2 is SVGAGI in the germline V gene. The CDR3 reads CASSRTGKTYEQYF. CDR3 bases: TGTGCCAGCAGTCGGACAGGGAAAACCTACGAGCAGTACTTC.

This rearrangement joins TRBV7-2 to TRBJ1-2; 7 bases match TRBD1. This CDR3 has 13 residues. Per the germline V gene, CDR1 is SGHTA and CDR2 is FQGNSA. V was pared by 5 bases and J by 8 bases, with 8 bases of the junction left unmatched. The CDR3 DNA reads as TGTGCCAGCAGCACACAGGGGATGGAAGGCTACACCTTC. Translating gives CASSTQGMEGYTF. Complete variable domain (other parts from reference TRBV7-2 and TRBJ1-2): GAGVSQSPSNKVTEKGKDVELRCDPISGHTALYWYRQSLGQGLEFLIYFQGNSAPDKSGLPSDRFSAERTGGSVSTLTIQRTQQEDSAVYLCASSTQGMEGYTFGSGTRLTVV.

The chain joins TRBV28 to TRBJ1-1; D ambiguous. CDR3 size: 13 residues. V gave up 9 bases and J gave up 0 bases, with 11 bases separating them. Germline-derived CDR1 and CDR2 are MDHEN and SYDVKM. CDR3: CASKPELNTEAFF. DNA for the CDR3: TGTGCCAGTAAACCCGAGCTGAACACTGAAGCTTTCTTT. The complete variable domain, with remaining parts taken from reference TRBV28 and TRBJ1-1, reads DVKVTQSSRYLVKRTGEKVFLECVQDMDHENMFWYRQDPGLGLRLIYFSYDVKMKEKGDIPEGYSVSREKKERFSLILESASTNQTSMYLCASKPELNTEAFFGQGTRLTVV.

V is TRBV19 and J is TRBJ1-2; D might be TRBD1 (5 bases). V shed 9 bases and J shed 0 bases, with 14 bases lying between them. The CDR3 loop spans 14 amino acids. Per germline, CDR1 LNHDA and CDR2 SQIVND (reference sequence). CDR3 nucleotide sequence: TGTGCCAGCTCTAGACAGCTCGCTAACTATGGCTACACCTTC. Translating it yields CASSRQLANYGYTF.

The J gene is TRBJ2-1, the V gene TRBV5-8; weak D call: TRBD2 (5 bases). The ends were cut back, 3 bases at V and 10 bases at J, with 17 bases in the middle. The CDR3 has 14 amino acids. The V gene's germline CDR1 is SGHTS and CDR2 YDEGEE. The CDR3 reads CASSSEYPLGEQFF. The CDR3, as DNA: TGTGCCAGCAGCTCCGAATATCCACTAGGCGAGCAGTTCTTC. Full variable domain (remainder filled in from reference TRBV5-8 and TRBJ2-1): EAGVTQSPTHLIKTRGQQATLRCSPISGHTSVYWYQQALGLGLQFLLWYDEGEERNRGNFPPRFSGRQFPNYSSELNVNALELEDSALYLCASSSEYPLGEQFFGPGTRLTVL.

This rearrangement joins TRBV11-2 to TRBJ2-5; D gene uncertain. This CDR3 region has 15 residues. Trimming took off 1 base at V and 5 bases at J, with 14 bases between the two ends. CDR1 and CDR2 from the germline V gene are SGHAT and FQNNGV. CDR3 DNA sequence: TGTGCCAGCAGCTTAGCCCCCTCTACCGGGGAGACCCAGTACTTC. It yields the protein CASSLAPSTGETQYF.

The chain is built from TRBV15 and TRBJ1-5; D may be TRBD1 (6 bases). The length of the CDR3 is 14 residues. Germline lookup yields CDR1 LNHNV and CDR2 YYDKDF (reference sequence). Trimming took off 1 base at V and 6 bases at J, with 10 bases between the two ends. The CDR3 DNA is TGTGCCACCAGCAGAGTAGGGGGGGTTCAGCCCCAGCATTTT. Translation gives CATSRVGGVQPQHF.

CDR3 amino acids: CASSYPGTVWNTGELFF. The CDR3 bases are TGTGCCAGCAGCTATCCTGGGACCGTCTGGAACACCGGGGAGCTGTTTTTT. This chain connects TRBV13 to TRBJ2-2; D may match TRBD1 or TRBD2 (5 bases each). Trimming removed 4 bases from V and 1 base from J, with 16 bases in between. Germline CDR1 PRHDT, CDR2 FYEKMQ (reference sequence). The CDR3 covers 17 residues.

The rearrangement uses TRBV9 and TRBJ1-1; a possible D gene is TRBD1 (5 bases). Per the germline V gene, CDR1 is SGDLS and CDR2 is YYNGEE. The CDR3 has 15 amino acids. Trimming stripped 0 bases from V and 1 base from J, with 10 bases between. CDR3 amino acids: CASSVGGRENTEAFF. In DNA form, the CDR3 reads TGTGCCAGCAGCGTAGGGGGCCGGGAGAACACTGAAGCTTTCTTT.

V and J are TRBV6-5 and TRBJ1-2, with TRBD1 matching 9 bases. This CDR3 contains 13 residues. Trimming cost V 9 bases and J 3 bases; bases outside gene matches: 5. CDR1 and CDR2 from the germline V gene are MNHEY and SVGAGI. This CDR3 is CASTGGWDYGYTF. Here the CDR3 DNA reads TGTGCCAGTACAGGGGGCTGGGACTATGGCTACACCTTC.

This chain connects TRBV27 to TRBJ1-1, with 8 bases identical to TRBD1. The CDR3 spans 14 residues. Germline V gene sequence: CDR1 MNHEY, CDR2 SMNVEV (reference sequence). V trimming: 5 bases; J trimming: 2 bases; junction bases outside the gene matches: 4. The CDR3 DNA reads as TGTGCCAGCAGTGGTCAGGGGGCTAACACTGAAGCTTTCTTT. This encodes CASSGQGANTEAFF.

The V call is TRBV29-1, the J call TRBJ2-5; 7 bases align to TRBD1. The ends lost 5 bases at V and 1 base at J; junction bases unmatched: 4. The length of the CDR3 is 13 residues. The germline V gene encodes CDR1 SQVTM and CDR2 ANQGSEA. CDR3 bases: TGCAGCGTTCCCCGGGACAGCCAAGAGACCCAGTACTTC. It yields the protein CSVPRDSQETQYF. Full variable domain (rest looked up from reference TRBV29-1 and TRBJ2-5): SAVISQKPSRDICQRGTSLTIQCQVDSQVTMMFWYRQQPGQSLTLIATANQGSEATYESGFVIDKFPISRPNLTFSTLTVSNMSPEDSSIYLCSVPRDSQETQYFGPGTRLLVL.